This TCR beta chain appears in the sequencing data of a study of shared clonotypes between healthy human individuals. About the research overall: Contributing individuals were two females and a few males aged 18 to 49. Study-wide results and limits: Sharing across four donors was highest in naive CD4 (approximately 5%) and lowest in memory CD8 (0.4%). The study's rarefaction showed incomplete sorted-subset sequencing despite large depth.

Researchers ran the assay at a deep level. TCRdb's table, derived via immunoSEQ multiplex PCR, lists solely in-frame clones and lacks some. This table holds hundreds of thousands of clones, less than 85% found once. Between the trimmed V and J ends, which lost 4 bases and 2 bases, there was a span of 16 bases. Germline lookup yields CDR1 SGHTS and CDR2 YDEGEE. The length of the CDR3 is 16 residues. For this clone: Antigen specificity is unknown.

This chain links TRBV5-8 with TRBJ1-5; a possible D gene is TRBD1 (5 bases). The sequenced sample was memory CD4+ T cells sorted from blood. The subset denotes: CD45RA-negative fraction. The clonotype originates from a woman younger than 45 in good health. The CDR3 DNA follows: TGTGCCAGCAGCCATAGAGAGGGAGGGGGCAATCAGCCCCAGCATTTT. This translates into CASSHREGGGNQPQHF.